This TCR beta chain was identified during a study of shared clonotypes between healthy human individuals. Trimming left V 8 bases short and J 7 bases short, with 15 bases between. This CDR3 has 13 residues. The germline V gene encodes CDR1 MNHEY and CDR2 SMNVEV (reference sequence). Overall study results and limits: Roughly 5% of naive CD4 clonotypes were common to several donors.

Naive CD45RA+ and memory CD45RA-negative subsets were split from CD4+ cells. As originally analysed: Junction-only sequences without quality scores were provided by ImmunoSEQ, so filtering was different. Some clones are missing from TCRdb's copy, which holds only in-frame ones; the method was immunoSEQ multiplex PCR. From that table come the V and J calls and clone size; the DNA was used to work out D and trimming. Of about 660,000 clones listed, around 74% are singletons. On this clone itself: As yet, its antigen is unknown.

The sequence derives from a woman in her thirties in good health. The rearrangement joins TRBV27 to TRBJ1-5; unclear D gene. Sequencing input: memory CD4+ T cells sorted from blood. Subset of the sample: CD45RA-negative fraction. CDR3 protein: CASAHALGQPQHF. DNA for the CDR3: TGTGCCAGCGCGCATGCTTTGGGGCAGCCCCAGCATTTT.